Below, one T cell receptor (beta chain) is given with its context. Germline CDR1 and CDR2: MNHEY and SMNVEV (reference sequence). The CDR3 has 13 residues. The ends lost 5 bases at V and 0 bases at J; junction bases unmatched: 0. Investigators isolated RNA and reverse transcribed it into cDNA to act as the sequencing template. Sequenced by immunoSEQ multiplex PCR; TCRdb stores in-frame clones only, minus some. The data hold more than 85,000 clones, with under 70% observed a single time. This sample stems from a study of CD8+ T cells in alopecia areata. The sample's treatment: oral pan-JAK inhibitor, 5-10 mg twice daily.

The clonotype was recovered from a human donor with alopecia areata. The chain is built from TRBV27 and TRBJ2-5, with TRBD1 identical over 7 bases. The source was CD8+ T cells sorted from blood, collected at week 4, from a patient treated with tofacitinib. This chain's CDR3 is CASSDRDQETQYF. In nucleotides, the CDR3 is TGTGCCAGCAGTGACAGGGACCAAGAGACCCAGTACTTC.